A selection of T cell receptor beta chains follows, all from one sample in a study of beta chain features in type 1 diabetes. Profiled with immunoSEQ multiplex PCR; TCRdb holds only in-frame clones, not every one. The repertoire holds around 500,000 clones, with 10% to 12% as singletons. The sample was naive CD4+ T cells from blood. All receptors derive from a woman under 30 in good health. CDR3s include the opening cysteine and the closing phenylalanine or tryptophan. A D gene is named only where the DNA matches it firmly. For some rows the clone size is stated as once, few or many, or as a class when expanded; others skip it.

>TRBD2|TRBJ2-3|few|TRBV7-2
CASSLGLADTQYF
TGTGCCAGCAGCTTGGGACTAGCAGATACGCAGTATTTT
>.|TRBJ1-4|few|TRBV6-6
CASSLNEKLFF
TGTGCCAGCAGCCTTAATGAAAAACTGTTTTTT
>.|TRBJ2-1|.|TRBV18
CASSPGQLSYNEQFF
TGTGCCAGCTCACCAGGACAGCTCTCCTACAATGAGCAGTTCTTC
>.|TRBJ2-5|few|TRBV7-8
CASSLELPGETQYF
TGTGCCAGCAGCTTAGAACTACCCGGAGAGACCCAGTACTTC
>TRBD2|TRBJ2-5|.|TRBV4-1
CASSHLAGTSGGALQETQYF
TGCGCCAGCAGCCATCTTGCCGGGACTAGCGGGGGGGCCCTACAAGAGACCCAGTACTTC
>.|TRBJ1-2|.|TRBV6-1
CASRMTGAAYGYTF
TGTGCCAGCAGGATGACCGGGGCCGCCTATGGCTACACCTTC
>TRBD1|TRBJ1-4|many|TRBV14
CASSPTGRKLFF
TGTGCCAGCAGCCCGACAGGGCGAAAACTGTTTTTT
>TRBD2|TRBJ2-1|.|TRBV5-1
CASSLAGTSGYNEQFF
TGCGCCAGCAGCTTGGCCGGGACTAGCGGATACAATGAGCAGTTCTTC
>.|TRBJ2-1|few|TRBV7-9
CASSFSLAGIPFF
TGTGCCAGCAGCTTTTCCCTTGCAGGAATCCCGTTCTTC
>.|TRBJ2-1|.|TRBV28
CASRLPHLDEQFF
TGTGCCAGCAGACTCCCCCACTTGGATGAGCAGTTCTTC
>TRBD2|TRBJ2-7|.|TRBV4-2
CASSQSLAESSYEQYF
TGTGCCAGCAGCCAAAGCCTAGCGGAAAGCTCCTACGAGCAGTACTTC